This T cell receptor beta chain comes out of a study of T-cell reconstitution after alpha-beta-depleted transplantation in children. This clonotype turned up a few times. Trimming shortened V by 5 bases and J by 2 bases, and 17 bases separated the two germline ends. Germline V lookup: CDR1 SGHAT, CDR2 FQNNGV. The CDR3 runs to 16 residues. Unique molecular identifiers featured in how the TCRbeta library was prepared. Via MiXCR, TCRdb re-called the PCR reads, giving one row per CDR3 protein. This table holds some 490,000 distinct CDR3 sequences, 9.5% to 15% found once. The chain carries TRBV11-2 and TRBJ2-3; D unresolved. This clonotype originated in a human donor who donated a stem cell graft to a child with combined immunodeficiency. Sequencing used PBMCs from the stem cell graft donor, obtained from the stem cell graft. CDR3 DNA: TGTGCCAGCAGCCAACTGGAGCGTTTGGTCACAGATACGCAGTATTTT. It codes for CASSQLERLVTDTQYF.